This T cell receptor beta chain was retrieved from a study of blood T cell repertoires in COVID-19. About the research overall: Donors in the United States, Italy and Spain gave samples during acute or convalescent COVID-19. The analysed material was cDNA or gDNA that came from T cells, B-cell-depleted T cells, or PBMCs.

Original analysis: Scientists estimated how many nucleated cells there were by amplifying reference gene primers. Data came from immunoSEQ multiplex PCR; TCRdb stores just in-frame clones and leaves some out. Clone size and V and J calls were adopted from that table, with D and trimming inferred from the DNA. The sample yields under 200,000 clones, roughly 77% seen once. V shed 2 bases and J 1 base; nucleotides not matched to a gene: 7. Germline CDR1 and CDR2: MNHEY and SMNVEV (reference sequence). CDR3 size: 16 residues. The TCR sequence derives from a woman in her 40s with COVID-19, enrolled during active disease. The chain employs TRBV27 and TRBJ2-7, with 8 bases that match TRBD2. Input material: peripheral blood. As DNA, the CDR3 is TGTGCCAGCAGTTTAGTCGCGGGAGGTTTGTCCTACGAGCAGTACTTC. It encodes CASSLVAGGLSYEQYF.